Detailed here is one T cell receptor beta chain. Clones were sequenced by immunoSEQ multiplex PCR, and TCRdb holds only the in-frame ones, with some missing. The table shows 45,000 to 75,000 clones, with around 86% occurring only once. With 6 bases clipped from V and 5 bases from J, the junction kept 8 bases outside the gene matches. Germline V lookup: CDR1 KGHSH, CDR2 LQKENI. This CDR3 comprises 15 residues. These data belong to a study of identifying expanded T cells in peripheral blood. Sequencing used blood. This TCR was sampled from a person aged 18-70 years in good health. This sequence joins TRBV18 and TRBJ2-1; 9 bases agree with TRBD2. CDR3 amino acids: CASSTVAGVNNEQFF. CDR3 DNA: TGTGCCAGCTCGACCGTAGCGGGAGTTAACAATGAGCAGTTCTTC.